The rows below give T cell receptor beta chains drawn from one sample of a study of shared clonotypes between healthy human individuals. Assay used: immunoSEQ multiplex PCR; TCRdb lists only in-frame clones, some missing. The sample lists some 1,600,000 clones, roughly 98% occurring once. The sequenced sample consisted of naive CD4+ T cells sorted from blood. The receptors were gathered from a man aged 25-45 years in good health. CDR3s include the opening cysteine and the closing phenylalanine or tryptophan. Each record gives: CDR3 length, clone size, J gene, D gene, V gene, CDR3 DNA, CDR3 protein. D genes are given only for firm matches. Size values are once, few and many counts, or a class for expanded clones, and some rows have none.

length: 15
size: -
J: TRBJ1-5
D: TRBD1
V: TRBV28
DNA: TGTGCCAGCAGGTCACAGGGGTTGGGCAATCAGCCCCAGCATTTT
CDR3: CASRSQGLGNQPQHF

length: 16
size: -
J: TRBJ2-1
D: -
V: TRBV18
DNA: TGTGCCAGCTCACCACGGCACTTAAACTCCTACAATGAGCAGTTCTTC
CDR3: CASSPRHLNSYNEQFF

length: 15
size: -
J: TRBJ2-3
D: TRBD2
V: TRBV5-4
DNA: TGTGCCAGCAGCACCCTAGCGGGGCCCACAGATACGCAGTATTTT
CDR3: CASSTLAGPTDTQYF

length: 11
size: once
J: TRBJ1-1
D: -
V: TRBV30
DNA: TGTGCCTGGACCGACTGGACTGAAGCTTTCTTT
CDR3: CAWTDWTEAFF

length: 15
size: -
J: TRBJ1-4
D: -
V: TRBV1
DNA: TGCACCAGCAGCCAAGGGTCCTCAACTAATGAAAAACTGTTTTTT
CDR3: CTSSQGSSTNEKLFF

length: 12
size: -
J: TRBJ2-7
D: -
V: TRBV6-1
DNA: TGTGCCAGCAGTGAAGCGTACCACGAGCAGTACTTC
CDR3: CASSEAYHEQYF

length: 15
size: -
J: TRBJ2-2
D: TRBD2
V: TRBV27
DNA: TGTGCCAGCAGAAGGACTAGCGGGAGTACCGGGGAGCTGTTTTTT
CDR3: CASRRTSGSTGELFF

length: 14
size: -
J: TRBJ2-7
D: TRBD1
V: TRBV9
DNA: TGTGCCAGCAGCGTATCCGGACAGGCCTACGAGCAGTACTTC
CDR3: CASSVSGQAYEQYF

length: 13
size: -
J: TRBJ2-7
D: -
V: TRBV11-2
DNA: TGTGCCAGCAGCTTAGATAGGTTCGGCGAGCAGTACTTC
CDR3: CASSLDRFGEQYF

length: 16
size: -
J: TRBJ2-7
D: TRBD2
V: TRBV29-1
DNA: TGCAGCGTTGAGGGACCTGGCGGGAGGCACTCCTACGAGCAGTACTTC
CDR3: CSVEGPGGRHSYEQYF

length: 10
size: -
J: TRBJ1-4
D: -
V: TRBV20-1
DNA: TGCAGTGCTAGGACTGAAAAACTGTTTTTT
CDR3: CSARTEKLFF

length: 16
size: -
J: TRBJ2-2
D: -
V: TRBV7-9
DNA: TGTGCCAGCAGCCTACAACAGGGTTCCATCTCCGGGGAGCTGTTTTTT
CDR3: CASSLQQGSISGELFF